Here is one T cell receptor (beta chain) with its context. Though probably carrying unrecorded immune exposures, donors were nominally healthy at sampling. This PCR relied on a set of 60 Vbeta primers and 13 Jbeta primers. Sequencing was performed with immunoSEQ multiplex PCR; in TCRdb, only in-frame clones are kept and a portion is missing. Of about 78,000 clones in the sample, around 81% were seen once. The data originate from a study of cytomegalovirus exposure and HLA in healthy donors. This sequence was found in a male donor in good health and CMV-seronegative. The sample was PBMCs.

CDR3 nucleotide sequence: TGTGCCAGCAGTCCTGAGGGGGTTGGGGAGACCCAGTACTTC. Amino acids: CASSPEGVGETQYF. V is TRBV6-1 and J is TRBJ2-5; maybe TRBD1 (6 bases). CDR3 length equals 14 residues. V lost 5 bases and J 5 bases, leaving 15 bases between the germline ends. Germline-derived CDR1 and CDR2 are MNHNS and SASEGT.